This T cell receptor beta chain is from a study of T-cell reconstitution after alpha-beta-depleted transplantation in children. The CDR3 sequence is 16 residues long. Germline trimming cut 5 bases from V and 0 bases from J; bases unmatched to any gene: 9. Per the germline V gene, CDR1 is MNHEY and CDR2 is SMNVEV (reference sequence). This clonotype came up many times. Its antigen is as yet unknown. Preparation of the TCRbeta library used unique molecular identifiers. In TCRdb, the PCR reads were re-called with MiXCR into one record per CDR3 protein. In the table there are approximately 500,000 distinct CDR3 sequences, over 9.5% of which are singletons. General study results and limits: Surviving recipient T cells and thymic progenitors produced the high day-60 TCRbeta diversity seen in some patients. Expanded graft clones, several hundred of them, were reportedly the source of alpha-beta T cells about two months after transplant.

Sequenced material: PBMCs, taken before TCRalphabeta/CD19-depleted stem cell transplant. The chain combines TRBV27 with TRBJ2-7; 8 positions agree with TRBD2. This sequence was found in a child under 10 years old with inherited bone marrow failure, due to receive a stem cell transplant. The CDR3 loop is CASSPHGGALSYEQYF. CDR3 nucleotides: TGTGCCAGCAGTCCGCACGGGGGGGCCCTCTCCTACGAGCAGTACTTC.